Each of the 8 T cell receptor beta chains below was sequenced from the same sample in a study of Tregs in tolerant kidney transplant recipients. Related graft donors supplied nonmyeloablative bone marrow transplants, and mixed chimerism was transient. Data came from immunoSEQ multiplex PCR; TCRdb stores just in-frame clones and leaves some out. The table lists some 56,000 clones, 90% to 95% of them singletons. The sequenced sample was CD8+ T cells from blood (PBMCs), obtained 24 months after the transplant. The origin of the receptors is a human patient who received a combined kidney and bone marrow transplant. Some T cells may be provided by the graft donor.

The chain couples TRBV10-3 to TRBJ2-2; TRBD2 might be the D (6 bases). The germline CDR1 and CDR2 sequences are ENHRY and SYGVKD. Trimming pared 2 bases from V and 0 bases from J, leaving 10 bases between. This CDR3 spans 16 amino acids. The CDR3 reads CAISEGDWSNTGELFF. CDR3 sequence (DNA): TGTGCCATCAGTGAGGGGGACTGGTCGAACACCGGGGAGCTGTTTTTT.

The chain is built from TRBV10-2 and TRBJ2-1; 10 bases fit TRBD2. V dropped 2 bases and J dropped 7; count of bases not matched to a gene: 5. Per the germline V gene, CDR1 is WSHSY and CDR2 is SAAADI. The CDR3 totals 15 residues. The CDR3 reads CASSEERGGLNEQFF. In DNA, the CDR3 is TGCGCCAGCAGTGAGGAGCGGGGGGGCCTAAATGAGCAGTTCTTC.

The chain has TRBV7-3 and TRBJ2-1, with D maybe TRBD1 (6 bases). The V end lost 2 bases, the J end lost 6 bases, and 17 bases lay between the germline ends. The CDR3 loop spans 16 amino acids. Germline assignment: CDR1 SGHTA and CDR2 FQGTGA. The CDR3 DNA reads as TGTGCCAGCAGCTTAGGGGGCTATTTGCCCTCCAATGAGCAGTTCTTC. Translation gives CASSLGGYLPSNEQFF.

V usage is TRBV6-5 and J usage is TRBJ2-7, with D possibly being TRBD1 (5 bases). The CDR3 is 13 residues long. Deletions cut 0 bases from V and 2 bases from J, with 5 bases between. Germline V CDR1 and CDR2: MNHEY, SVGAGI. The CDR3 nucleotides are TGTGCCAGCAGTTACTCGACAGCCTACGAGCAGTACTTC. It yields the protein CASSYSTAYEQYF.

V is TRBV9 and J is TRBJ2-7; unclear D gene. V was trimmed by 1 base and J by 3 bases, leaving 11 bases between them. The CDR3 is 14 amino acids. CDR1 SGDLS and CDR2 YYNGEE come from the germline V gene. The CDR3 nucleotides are TGTGCCAGCAGCGTATCCAATGGAGTCTACGAGCAGTACTTC. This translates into CASSVSNGVYEQYF.

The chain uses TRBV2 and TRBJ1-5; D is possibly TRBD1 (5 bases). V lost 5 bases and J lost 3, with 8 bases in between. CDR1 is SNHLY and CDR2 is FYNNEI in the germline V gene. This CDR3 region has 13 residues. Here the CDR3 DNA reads TGTGCCAGCAGTCAGGGTATCAATCAGCCCCAGCATTTT. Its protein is CASSQGINQPQHF.

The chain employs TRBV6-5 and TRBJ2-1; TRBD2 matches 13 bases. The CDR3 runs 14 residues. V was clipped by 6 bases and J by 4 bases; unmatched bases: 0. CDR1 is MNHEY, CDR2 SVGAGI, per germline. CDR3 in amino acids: CASRGLAGYNEQFF. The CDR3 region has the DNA TGTGCCAGCAGGGGACTAGCGGGATACAATGAGCAGTTCTTC.

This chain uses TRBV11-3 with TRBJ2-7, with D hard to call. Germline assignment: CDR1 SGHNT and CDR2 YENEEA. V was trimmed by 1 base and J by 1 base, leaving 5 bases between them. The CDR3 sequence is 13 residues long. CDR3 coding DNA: TGTGCCAGCAGCTTAGTCCCTTCCTACGAGCAGTACTTC. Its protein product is CASSLVPSYEQYF.